This TCR beta chain was captured by sequencing in a study of shared clonotypes between healthy human individuals (TCRdb year 2020). General notes on the study: The cohort comprised a couple of women and three men aged 18 to 49 years. For each donor, CD4 naive and CD4 memory were each run on three plates, CD8 naive on two plates, and CD8 memory on one plate. The study deeply sequenced blood TCR repertoires of several healthy adults to estimate repertoire size and the extent of clonotype sharing between individuals. Libraries were prepared and TCR repertoires were sequenced by different laboratories using diverse techniques, in order to increase sequencing depth and limit assay-specific biases. Between about 0.94 and 8.9 billion PBMCs per donor were obtained by leukapheresis.

From a lookup of the germline V gene, CDR1 and CDR2 are MDHEN and SYDVKM. From its cysteine to its phenylalanine, the CDR3 spans 15 amino acids. The retained sequence is limited to the CDR3, 45 bases, with the frame set at the first base. V was cut back by 7 bases and J by 2 bases, leaving a gap of 16 bases between them. Overall study outcomes, separate from this receptor: Because the study included only a small number of donors, the genetic and exposure-history diversity represented was limited. Sharing across several donors was observed for approximately 4.6% of naive CD4, 3.5% of naive CD8, 2% to 2.5% of memory CD4, and around 0.4% of memory CD8 clonotypes. Compared with non-shared clonotypes, clonotypes shared by all four sorted-subset donors had higher generation probabilities. Naive subsets generally had larger estimated clonotype richness than memory subsets did. Pairwise subsampling indicated that sequencing depth was expected to affect the degree of clonotype sharing among donors. Rarefaction of sorted-subset datasets indicated incomplete sequencing despite the large sequencing depth. Sampling was limited to blood, and TCR repertoires in tissue likely differ from TCR repertoires in blood.

As concerns this clone: Its specific antigen is unknown. Base qualities are not recorded, but no much larger clone differs from it by a single base.

Using the deep immunoSEQ assay, TCR CDR3 regions were amplified from genomic DNA by multiplex PCR. Extracted genomic DNA from each cell subset was distributed evenly across all wells of several immunoSEQ 96-well plates, and each plate was treated as a replicate. For sorted subsets, around 0.2 ug of genomic DNA, equivalent to 30,000 or so T cell genomes, went into each replicate PCR. Purified libraries were quantified with a Qubit 3.0 fluorometer, sized on a Bioanalyzer 2100, and re-quantified with the KAPA Library Quantification kit. Every immunoSEQ 96-well plate was sequenced on a separate single-read 150-cycle Illumina NextSeq 550 flow cell. The source study handled its data this way. Because the immunoSEQ output held only junctional sequences and lacked quality scores, the filtering could not match the filtering applied to full-length reads. Sequences were annotated with PyIR, a Python wrapper for IgBLAST v1.9, using IMGT germline references to assign V/J genes and CDR3. Any read was removed if the V/J assignment was weak (E-value above 1e-6), the CDR3 was missing, or the read contained stop codons, out-of-frame junctions, or ambiguous translated residues. A V3J clonotype was defined by an identical inferred V gene, J gene, and CDR3 amino acid sequence. The percentage overlap between two repertoires was calculated by dividing the number of shared unique clonotypes by the size of the smaller repertoire. Repertoire richness was assessed with RTK rarefaction, the Chao1 estimator, and Recon v2.1 estimates of unobserved clonotypes. OLGA was used to compute generation probabilities for all TCRbeta clonotypes that the gDNA method yielded from a handful of donors. Drawn from immuneACCESS, this table holds only the in-frame rearrangements with V and J called that TCRdb kept. Clones are partly lost; checked studies trace under half to an unresolved V gene and leave the rest unexplained. The D gene and trimming were derived from the DNA, and the V and J assignments and clone size from that table. The sample table holds some 2.1 million clones, of which roughly 94% were seen once. The ten top clones hold 0.1% to 0.15% of the sample.

Healthy HIV-negative adults with no recently reported acute infections or vaccinations were included as donors. Every donor was a Caucasian adult residing in Nashville, Tennessee, USA. Magnetic negative selection was used to enrich CD4+ T cells, after which naive cells were positively selected on CD45RA and the negative fraction became the memory subset. Blood was collected by leukapheresis, and PBMCs were isolated by Ficoll-Histopaque density gradient centrifugation and then cryopreserved in liquid nitrogen vapor phase. Purity and quantity of every magnetically sorted T cell population were checked by analytical flow cytometry. Each sorted fraction had its genomic DNA isolated and then quantified by UV absorbance on a Nanodrop 2000c.

The V and J genes are TRBV28 and TRBJ2-3; tentative D gene TRBD1, with 5 bases matching. The receptor was derived from a man aged 18 to 29 in good health. Sequenced material: naive CD4+ T cells sorted from blood. Interpreted using the paper, the cell subset or site label stands for: CD45RA+ positively selected. The CDR3 protein sequence reads: CASTPLGQLTDTQYF. The base sequence is TGTGCCAGCACCCCCCTGGGGCAGCTCACAGATACGCAGTATTTT.